The clone carrying this TCR beta chain has more than one count but fewer than ten. Antigen: not known. This record belongs to a study of blood T cells in healthy people across ages. General study results and limits: Both naive CD4+ cell counts and diversity were greater in long-lived donors than in aged donors. Investigators treated diversity estimates from one million T cells as underestimates.

Together with a sample-barcoded 5' primer, a J-beta primer mix was included in a second PCR lasting about 7 to 11 cycles. From the 5' RACE reads, TCRdb called clonotypes with MiXCR, one entry per CDR3 protein. The table lists 1,800,000 or so distinct CDR3 sequences, roughly two fifths of them singletons. Trimming removed 2 bases at V and 5 bases at J, with 9 bases between. This CDR3 spans 13 amino acids. Germline V lookup: CDR1 MNHNY, CDR2 SVGAGI (reference sequence). Specimen: blood. This receptor was identified in a human donor in good health. V usage is TRBV6-6 and J usage is TRBJ1-1; TRBD1 is a possible D gene (5 bases). DNA for the CDR3: TGTGCCAGCAGTTACCAGGGTCGGACTGAAGCTTTCTTT. Translating it yields CASSYQGRTEAFF.